This TCR beta chain was sequenced during a study of T cell responses to AZD1222 COVID-19 vaccine. The method was immunoSEQ multiplex PCR; TCRdb's version includes in-frame clones alone and lacks a portion of them. The profile covers about 73,000 clones, with about 78% appearing a single time and about 46% taken by the ten largest. The sequence derives from an adult who received the AZD1222 COVID-19 vaccine. The sequenced sample was peripheral blood, obtained 28 days after the second AZD1222 dose.

CDR3 sequence: CASRAGFSPLHF. CDR3 DNA: TGTGCCAGTAGAGCGGGGTTTTCACCCCTCCACTTT. The rearrangement links TRBV19 to TRBJ1-6, with D unclear. Trimming left V 6 bases short and J 9 bases short, with 9 bases between. CDR3 length equals 12 residues. The germline gives CDR1 LNHDA, CDR2 SQIVND (reference sequence).